This T cell receptor (beta chain) was identified during a study of response to subunit inactivated influenza vaccine. CDR1 is ENHRY, CDR2 SYGVKD, per germline. The CDR3 covers 12 residues. One entry per CDR3 protein results from TCRdb running MiXCR on the RT-PCR reads. The sample shows around 490,000 distinct CDR3 sequences, 7.5% to 8.5% of them seen only once. This TCR came from a man between 50 and 70 years old who received an inactivated influenza vaccine. Source: PBMCs from blood, taken 23 months after vaccination. The chain carries TRBV10-3 and TRBJ2-2; D may be TRBD1 or TRBD2 (5 bases each). The CDR3 nucleotides are TGTGCAGGGGCGGGGAACACCGGGGAGCTGTTTTTT. Its translation is CAGAGNTGELFF.